This entry lists 26 T cell receptor beta chains sequenced from one sample in a study of radiation and T cells in renal cell carcinoma. Sequenced by immunoSEQ multiplex PCR; TCRdb stores in-frame clones only, minus some. The table shows 130,000 or so clones, with approximately 87% occurring only once. Time point: baseline pretreatment blood. Treatment given: 15 Gy SBRT to primary tumor, nephrectomy 4 weeks later. Material: blood, obtained from a patient whose treatment included radiotherapy and nephrectomy. The receptor set was obtained from a woman between 50 and 59 years old with renal cell carcinoma.

The V gene is TRBV19, the J gene TRBJ1-1, with D uncertain. V gave up 3 bases and J gave up 1 base, with 9 bases separating them. CDR3 size: 14 residues. CDR1 and CDR2 (germline): LNHDA, SQIVND (reference sequence). The CDR3 loop is CASSILTGNTEAFF. The CDR3 nucleotides read TGTGCCAGTAGTATTTTGACTGGGAACACTGAAGCTTTCTTT.

The rearrangement joins TRBV7-9 to TRBJ2-1; 8 positions match TRBD2. Germline trimming cut 5 bases from V and 5 bases from J; bases unmatched to any gene: 11. The germline V gene has CDR1 SEHNR and CDR2 FQNEAQ (reference sequence). The CDR3 runs 16 residues. The CDR3 sequence: CASSPASTSADNEQFF. DNA of the CDR3: TGTGCCAGCAGCCCAGCCTCGACTAGCGCGGACAATGAGCAGTTCTTC.

The chain links TRBV15 to TRBJ2-1; D possibly matches TRBD1 or TRBD2 (7 bases each). V was pared by 3 bases and J by 8 bases, with 20 bases between. Looked up from germline, CDR1 is LNHNV and CDR2 is YYDKDF (reference sequence). The CDR3 has 16 amino acids. CDR3 DNA sequence: TGTGCCACCAGCAGGATACAGGGGAGGGGGGTGGATGAGCAGTTCTTC. It encodes CATSRIQGRGVDEQFF.

This clone was detected only a few times. The V and J genes are TRBV4-3 and TRBJ1-2; D gene uncertain. The V gene's germline CDR1 is LGHNA and CDR2 YSLEER. The CDR3 totals 16 residues. Trimming pared 0 bases from V and 3 bases from J, leaving 14 bases between. The CDR3 protein is CASSQDLRQAHYGYTF. The CDR3 nucleotides are TGCGCCAGCAGCCAAGATCTCCGGCAGGCCCACTATGGCTACACCTTC.

This chain links TRBV29-1 with TRBJ2-7; 9 bases are shared with TRBD2. Germline CDR1 SQVTM, CDR2 ANQGSEA. This CDR3 has 14 residues. The junction had 6 bases not matched to a gene; V was cut back by 4 bases and J by 2 bases. This chain's CDR3 is CSVGPSGTTYEQYF. The CDR3 bases are TGCAGCGTTGGGCCTAGCGGGACCACCTACGAGCAGTACTTC.

V usage is TRBV19 and J usage is TRBJ1-5; tentative D call: TRBD1 (6 bases). The germline gives CDR1 LNHDA, CDR2 SQIVND (reference sequence). This CDR3 is 16 amino acids long. Trimming removed 0 bases from V and 2 bases from J, with 11 bases in between. CDR3 loop: CASSIDAGEGNQPQHF. Here the CDR3 DNA reads TGTGCCAGTAGTATAGATGCAGGGGAGGGCAATCAGCCCCAGCATTTT. The full variable domain, rest sourced from reference TRBV19 and TRBJ1-5, is DGGITQSPKYLFRKEGQNVTLSCEQNLNHDAMYWYRQDPGQGLRLIYYSQIVNDFQKGDIAEGYSVSREKKESFPLTVTSAQKNPTAFYLCASSIDAGEGNQPQHFGDGTRLSIL.

The chain employs TRBV6-1 and TRBJ1-2, with a tentative D call TRBD1 (5 bases). The CDR3 loop spans 13 amino acids. V shed 6 bases and J shed 2 bases, with 10 bases lying between them. CDR1 MNHNS and CDR2 SASEGT come from the germline V gene. The CDR3 protein is CASRQTANYGYTF. DNA of the CDR3: TGTGCCAGCAGGCAGACAGCAAACTATGGCTACACCTTC.

The V and J genes are TRBV25-1 and TRBJ2-7, with D possibly matching TRBD1 (6 bases). Germline CDR1 and CDR2: MGHDK and SYGVNS. Deletions cut 3 bases from V and 2 bases from J, with 23 bases between. The CDR3 consists of 18 residues. The CDR3 bases are TGTGCCAGCAGTGACAGAGGCCTCGGTAACAGGGATCCCTACGAGCAGTACTTC. Protein: CASSDRGLGNRDPYEQYF.

This clone showed up just a few times. The rearrangement uses TRBV5-1 and TRBJ1-6; TRBD1 aligns across 9 bases. V gave up 0 bases and J gave up 9 bases; unmatched junction bases: 4. Germline values: CDR1 SGHRS, CDR2 YFSETQ. CDR3 size: 15 residues. The CDR3 sequence is CASSLANRGPSPLHF. The CDR3 coding sequence is TGCGCCAGCAGCTTGGCCAACAGGGGGCCTTCACCCCTCCACTTT.

The chain employs TRBV5-6 and TRBJ2-5; D unclear. In germline, CDR1 is SGHDT, CDR2 YYEEEE. The length of the CDR3 is 13 residues. V was clipped by 4 bases and J by 2 bases, with 9 bases between them. CDR3 region: CASSQEMQETQYF. CDR3 DNA sequence: TGTGCCAGCAGCCAAGAAATGCAAGAGACCCAGTACTTC. The complete variable domain, with remaining parts taken from reference TRBV5-6 and TRBJ2-5, reads DAGVTQSPTHLIKTRGQQVTLRCSPKSGHDTVSWYQQALGQGPQFIFQYYEEEERQRGNFPDRFSGHQFPNYSSELNVNALLLGDSALYLCASSQEMQETQYFGPGTRLLVL.

This clone appeared once. The chain joins TRBV4-3 to TRBJ2-7, with 8 bases aligning to TRBD2. Germline CDR1 and CDR2: LGHNA and YSLEER. V was pared by 4 bases and J by 2 bases, with 4 bases of the junction left unmatched. The CDR3 consists of 14 residues. CDR3 sequence (DNA): TGCGCCAGCAGCCTCACTAGCGGACCCTACGAGCAGTACTTC. It translates to CASSLTSGPYEQYF.

The chain joins TRBV7-9 to TRBJ1-1; D gene uncertain. This CDR3 is built from 14 residues. Per the germline V gene, CDR1 is SEHNR and CDR2 is FQNEAQ (reference sequence). Trimming took 1 base from V and 1 from J, leaving 7 bases between them. The CDR3 coding sequence is TGTGCCAGCAGCTTAGGTAATGGGAACACTGAAGCTTTCTTT. Its protein product is CASSLGNGNTEAFF. The full variable domain, rest sourced from reference TRBV7-9 and TRBJ1-1, is DTGVSQNPRHKITKRGQNVTFRCDPISEHNRLYWYRQTLGQGPEFLTYFQNEAQLEKSRLLSDRFSAERPKGSFSTLEIQRTEQGDSAMYLCASSLGNGNTEAFFGQGTRLTVV.

The V gene is TRBV30, the J gene TRBJ1-2; maybe TRBD1 (6 bases). CDR3 length equals 15 residues. Trimming took off 3 bases at V and 2 bases at J, with 16 bases between the two ends. Germline CDR1 reads GTSNPN; CDR2 reads SVGIG (reference sequence). CDR3 in amino acids: CAWSPRYRENYGYTF. The CDR3 DNA reads as TGTGCCTGGAGCCCACGGTACAGGGAAAACTATGGCTACACCTTC.

This clone has more than one count but fewer than ten. The gene calls are TRBV7-8 and TRBJ1-3; the D is unclear. V was shortened by 4 bases and J by 1 base, with 5 bases between the two germline ends. CDR1 and CDR2 from the germline V gene are SGHVS and FQNEAQ. CDR3 length: 13 residues. The CDR3 nucleotides are TGTGCCAGCAGCTACGGGTCTGGAAACACCATATATTTT. Its translation is CASSYGSGNTIYF.

The rearrangement uses TRBV4-1 and TRBJ2-5; D call uncertain. The V end was cut by 0 bases, the J end by 5 bases, with 7 bases between. The CDR3 is 13 residues long. Germline V lookup: CDR1 MGHRA, CDR2 YSYEKL. CDR3: CASSQDLRETQYF. The CDR3 nucleotides are TGCGCCAGCAGCCAAGATCTCAGGGAGACCCAGTACTTC.

This chain links TRBV5-4 with TRBJ1-5; the D is unclear. Trimming pared 4 bases from V and 3 bases from J, leaving 8 bases between. The CDR3 runs 13 residues. Looked up from germline, CDR1 is SGHNT and CDR2 is YYREEE (reference sequence). The CDR3 sequence is CASSPDFNQPQHF. The CDR3 coding sequence is TGTGCCAGCAGCCCCGATTTCAATCAGCCCCAGCATTTT.

The chain uses TRBV2 and TRBJ1-6, with D tentatively TRBD1 (5 bases). Trimming pared 6 bases from V and 4 bases from J, leaving 10 bases between. Per germline, CDR1 SNHLY and CDR2 FYNNEI. CDR3 size: 14 residues. This chain's CDR3 is CASRTGGYNSPLHF. CDR3 DNA: TGTGCCAGCAGGACCGGGGGGTATAATTCACCCCTCCACTTT.

This clone was seen a single time. This rearrangement joins TRBV27 to TRBJ2-7; TRBD2 matches 8 bases. CDR1 is MNHEY, CDR2 SMNVEV, per germline (reference sequence). This CDR3 comprises 17 residues. V lost 5 bases and J lost 5; bases outside the gene matches: 17. Here the CDR3 reads CASSRASLAGRDHEQYF. The CDR3 DNA reads TGTGCCAGCAGTAGGGCGTCTCTAGCGGGCAGGGACCACGAGCAGTACTTC.

The chain joins TRBV15 to TRBJ1-5; D might be TRBD1 (5 bases). Germline assignment: CDR1 LNHNV and CDR2 YYDKDF (reference sequence). CDR3 size: 14 residues. V was pared by 4 bases and J by 0 bases, with 7 bases between. The CDR3 DNA sequence: TGTGCCACCAGCAAGAGGGGTAGCAATCAGCCCCAGCATTTT. Translating gives CATSKRGSNQPQHF.

CDR3 amino acids: CASSLVGQNTGELFF. The CDR3 region has the DNA TGTGCCAGCAGCTTGGTGGGACAGAACACCGGGGAGCTGTTTTTT. The chain recombines TRBV5-8 with TRBJ2-2, with D maybe TRBD1 (6 bases). Germline assignment: CDR1 SGHTS and CDR2 YDEGEE. V lost 0 bases and J lost 1, with 7 bases in between. The CDR3 spans 15 residues.

CDR3 coding DNA: TGTGCCAGCAGCAAGAGAGGGGGTGGAAACACCATATATTTT. It specifies CASSKRGGGNTIYF. The chain employs TRBV6-5 and TRBJ1-3; a weak D match, TRBD1 (6 bases). In germline, CDR1 is MNHEY, CDR2 SVGAGI. The CDR3 runs 14 residues. V gave up 6 bases and J gave up 3 bases, with 12 bases separating them.

This chain links TRBV7-2 with TRBJ2-7, with a tentative D call TRBD2 (6 bases). There are 14 residues in the CDR3. V lost 5 bases to trimming and J lost 3 bases, with 14 bases between them. CDR1 and CDR2 (germline): SGHTA, FQGNSA. In DNA form, the CDR3 reads TGTGCCAGCAGCCCCATCTTGGAGGGCTACGAGCAGTACTTC. Translation gives CASSPILEGYEQYF.

The genes are TRBV7-2 and TRBJ1-2; tentative D call: TRBD1 (6 bases). With 4 bases removed from V and 4 bases from J, the gap between germline ends came to 16 bases. Germline CDR1 reads SGHTA; CDR2 reads FQGNSA. CDR3 size: 15 residues. CDR3 amino acids: CASSYTGLTVYGYTF. The CDR3 DNA reads TGTGCCAGCAGCTATACAGGGCTAACGGTCTATGGCTACACCTTC.

The CDR3 sequence: CASSLVVGRYEQYF. DNA for the CDR3: TGTGCCAGCAGCCTTGTGGTAGGGAGGTACGAGCAGTACTTC. The chain has TRBV5-6 and TRBJ2-7, with a tentative D call TRBD2 (6 bases). Germline assignment: CDR1 SGHDT and CDR2 YYEEEE. Deletions cut 4 bases from V and 4 bases from J, with 15 bases between. This CDR3 contains 14 residues. Using reference TRBV5-6 and TRBJ2-7 for the parts outside the CDR3, the full variable domain is DAGVTQSPTHLIKTRGQQVTLRCSPKSGHDTVSWYQQALGQGPQFIFQYYEEEERQRGNFPDRFSGHQFPNYSSELNVNALLLGDSALYLCASSLVVGRYEQYFGPGTRLTVT.

Regarding this clone: Other DNA sequences in the same sample also yield this CDR3. The CDR3 loop reads CASRGGYGYTF. The CDR3 DNA reads TGTGCCAGCAGGGGGGGGTATGGCTACACCTTC. The chain recombines TRBV28 with TRBJ1-2, with a weak D call TRBD1 (5 bases). Germline CDR1 and CDR2: MDHEN and SYDVKM. CDR3 size: 11 residues. Trimming shortened V by 6 bases and J by 5 bases, and 7 bases separated the two germline ends.

Here the CDR3 DNA reads TGTGCCAGCAGCTTAGCCGGGGCAGGGGGCTATGGCTACACCTTC. Its translation is CASSLAGAGGYGYTF. The genes are TRBV7-2 and TRBJ1-2; 7 bases are a match to TRBD1. Germline V lookup: CDR1 SGHTA, CDR2 FQGNSA. The CDR3 length is 15 residues. With 0 bases clipped from V and 4 bases from J, the junction kept 5 bases outside the gene matches.